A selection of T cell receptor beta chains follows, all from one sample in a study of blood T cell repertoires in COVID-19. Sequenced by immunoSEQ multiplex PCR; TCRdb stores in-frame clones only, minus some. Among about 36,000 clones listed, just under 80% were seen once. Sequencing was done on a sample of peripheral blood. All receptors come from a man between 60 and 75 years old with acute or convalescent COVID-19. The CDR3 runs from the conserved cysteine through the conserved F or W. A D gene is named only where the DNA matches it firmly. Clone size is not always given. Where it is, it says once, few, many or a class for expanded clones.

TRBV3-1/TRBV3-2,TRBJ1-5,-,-,CASSQDLGGGNQPQHF,TGTGCCAGCAGCCAAGATTTAGGGGGGGGCAATCAGCCCCAGCATTTT
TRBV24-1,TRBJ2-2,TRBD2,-,CATSDLVTSGSAGELFF,TGTGCCACCAGTGATTTGGTGACTAGCGGGAGTGCCGGGGAGCTGTTTTTT
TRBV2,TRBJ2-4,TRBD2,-,CASSERAGGSNIQYF,TGTGCCAGCAGTGAAAGAGCGGGAGGGTCAAACATTCAGTACTTC
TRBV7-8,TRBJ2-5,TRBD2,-,CASSLSGVAGGPETQYF,TGTGCCAGCAGCTTAAGCGGGGTAGCGGGAGGGCCAGAGACCCAGTACTTC
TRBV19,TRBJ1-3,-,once,CASSLSASSGNTIYF,TGTGCCAGTAGTCTCTCGGCTAGCTCTGGAAACACCATATATTTT
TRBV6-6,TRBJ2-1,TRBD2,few,CASSPAPLTSGRGSYNEQFF,TGTGCCAGCAGTCCCGCCCCGCTGACTAGCGGGAGGGGGTCTTACAATGAGCAGTTCTTC
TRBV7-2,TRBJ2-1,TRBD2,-,CASSLLAGNEQFF,TGTGCCAGCAGCTTACTAGCGGGGAATGAGCAGTTCTTC
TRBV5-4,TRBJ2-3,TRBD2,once,CASSIRTSGSSDTQYF,TGTGCCAGCAGCATAAGGACTAGCGGGAGCTCGGATACGCAGTATTTT
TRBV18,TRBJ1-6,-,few,CASSTVQGYNSPLHF,TGTGCCAGCTCCACAGTCCAGGGATATAATTCACCCCTCCACTTT
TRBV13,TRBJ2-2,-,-,CASSYTMFSANTGELFF,TGTGCCAGCAGCTATACGATGTTTAGCGCGAACACCGGGGAGCTGTTTTTT
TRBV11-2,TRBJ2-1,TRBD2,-,CASTRDYGHEQFF,TGTGCCAGCACCCGGGACTACGGCCATGAGCAGTTCTTC
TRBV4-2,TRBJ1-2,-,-,CASSQEAGMANYGYTF,TGTGCCAGCAGCCAAGAGGCGGGTATGGCTAACTATGGCTACACCTTC
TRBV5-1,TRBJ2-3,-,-,CASSSSDLTDTQYF,TGCGCCAGCAGTTCCTCAGACTTGACAGATACGCAGTATTTT
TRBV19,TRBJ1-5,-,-,CAAWGGRNSNQPQHF,TGTGCCGCGTGGGGAGGTCGTAATAGCAATCAGCCCCAGCATTTT
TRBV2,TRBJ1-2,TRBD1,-,CASSVGTGYGYTF,TGTGCCAGCAGTGTAGGGACAGGGTACGGCTACACCTTC
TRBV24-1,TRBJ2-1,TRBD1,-,CATSGWTGGISSGNEQFF,TGTGCCACCAGTGGTTGGACAGGGGGCATTAGTTCGGGAAATGAGCAGTTCTTC
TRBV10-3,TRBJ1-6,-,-,CAISDQGNNSPLHF,TGTGCCATCAGTGATCAGGGGAATAATTCACCCCTCCACTTT
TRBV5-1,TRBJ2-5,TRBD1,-,CASSTGTGGAKTQYF,TGCGCCAGCAGCACCGGGACAGGGGGCGCGAAGACCCAGTACTTC
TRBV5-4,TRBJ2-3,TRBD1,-,CASSFDLGQGVDTQYF,TGTGCCAGCAGCTTCGACTTGGGACAGGGGGTAGATACGCAGTATTTT
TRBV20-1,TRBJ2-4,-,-,CSAFRTVSQYF,TGCAGTGCTTTCCGGACAGTATCGCAGTACTTC
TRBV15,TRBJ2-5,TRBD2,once,CATSSGLAGVGETQYF,TGTGCCACCAGCAGTGGACTAGCGGGAGTAGGGGAGACCCAGTACTTC
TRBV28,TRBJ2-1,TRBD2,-,CASIQTSGSNEQFF,TGTGCCAGCATTCAGACAAGCGGGAGCAATGAGCAGTTCTTC
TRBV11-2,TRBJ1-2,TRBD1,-,CASSKDREDYGYTF,TGTGCCAGCAGCAAGGACAGGGAGGACTATGGCTACACCTTC
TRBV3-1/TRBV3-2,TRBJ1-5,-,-,CASSQMGAGQPQHF,TGTGCCAGCAGCCAAATGGGGGCCGGGCAGCCCCAGCATTTT
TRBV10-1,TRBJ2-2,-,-,CASSEESNGELFF,TGCGCCAGCAGTGAGGAGAGTAACGGGGAGCTGTTTTTT
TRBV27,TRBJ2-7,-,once,CASRPLGRTWEQYF,TGTGCCAGCAGGCCGTTGGGCCGCACTTGGGAGCAGTACTTC
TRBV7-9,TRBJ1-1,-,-,CASSSTSKAFF,TGTGCCAGCAGCTCTACTTCCAAAGCTTTCTTT
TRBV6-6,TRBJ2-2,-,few,CASGVPGLNTGELFF,TGTGCCAGCGGGGTGCCGGGACTGAACACCGGGGAGCTGTTTTTT
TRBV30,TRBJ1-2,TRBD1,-,CAWSGGTGGYGYTF,TGTGCCTGGAGTGGGGGGACAGGGGGATATGGCTACACCTTC
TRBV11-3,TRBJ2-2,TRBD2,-,CASSSREAFNTGELFF,TGTGCCAGCAGCTCGCGGGAGGCCTTTAACACCGGGGAGCTGTTTTTT
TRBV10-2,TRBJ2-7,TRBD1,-,CASRPGQGGEQYF,TGCGCCAGCAGGCCGGGACAGGGCGGCGAGCAGTACTTC
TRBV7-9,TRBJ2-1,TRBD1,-,CASSLGGTGTPNEQFF,TGTGCCAGCAGCTTAGGAGGGACAGGTACGCCCAATGAGCAGTTCTTC
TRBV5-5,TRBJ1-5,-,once,CASSFRGEGNQPQHF,TGTGCCAGCAGCTTCCGAGGGGAGGGCAATCAGCCCCAGCATTTT
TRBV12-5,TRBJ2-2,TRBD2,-,CASGFGLADTGELFF,TGTGCTAGTGGTTTCGGACTAGCGGACACCGGGGAGCTGTTTTTT
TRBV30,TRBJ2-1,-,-,CAWDQEKRAHGEQFF,TGTGCCTGGGACCAGGAGAAGCGGGCCCATGGGGAGCAGTTCTTC
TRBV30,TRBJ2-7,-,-,CAWSTDYEQYF,TGTGCCTGGAGTACAGACTACGAGCAGTACTTC
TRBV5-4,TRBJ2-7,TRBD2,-,CASSPTSGRGRYEQYF,TGTGCCAGCAGCCCGACTAGCGGGAGAGGAAGGTACGAGCAGTACTTC
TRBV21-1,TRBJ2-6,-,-,CASSKCSDRGLDSGANVLTF,TGTGCCAGCAGCAAATGTTCGGACAGGGGGCTTGACTCTGGGGCCAACGTCCTGACTTTC
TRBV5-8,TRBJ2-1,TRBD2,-,CASSNLGLAGSNEQFF,TGTGCCAGCAGCAACTTAGGACTAGCGGGATCCAATGAGCAGTTCTTC
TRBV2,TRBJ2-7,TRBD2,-,CASSVTSGYEQYF,TGTGCCAGCAGTGTTACTAGCGGATACGAGCAGTACTTC
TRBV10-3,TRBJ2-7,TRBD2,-,CAISELAGDHEQYF,TGTGCCATCAGTGAGTTAGCGGGAGACCACGAGCAGTACTTC
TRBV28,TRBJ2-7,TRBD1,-,CASSPTGQGSQQYF,TGTGCCAGCAGCCCCACGGGACAGGGAAGTCAGCAGTACTTC
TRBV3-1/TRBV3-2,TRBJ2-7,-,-,CASSQSSWRVEQYF,TGTGCCAGCAGCCAAAGCTCGTGGCGGGTCGAGCAGTACTTC